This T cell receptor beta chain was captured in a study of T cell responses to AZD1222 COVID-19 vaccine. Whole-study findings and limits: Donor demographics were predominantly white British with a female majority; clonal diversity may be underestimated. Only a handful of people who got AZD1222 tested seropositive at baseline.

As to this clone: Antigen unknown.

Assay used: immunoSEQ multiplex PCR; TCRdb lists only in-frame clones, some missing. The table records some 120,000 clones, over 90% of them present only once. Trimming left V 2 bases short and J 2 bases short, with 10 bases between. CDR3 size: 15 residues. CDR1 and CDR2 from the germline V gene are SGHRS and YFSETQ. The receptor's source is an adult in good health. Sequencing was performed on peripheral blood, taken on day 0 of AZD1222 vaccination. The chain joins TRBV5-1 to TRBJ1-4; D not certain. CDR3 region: CASSFSVATNEKLFF. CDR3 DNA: TGCGCCAGCAGCTTTTCGGTGGCGACTAATGAAAAACTGTTTTTT.